One sample yielded the 12 T cell receptor beta chains listed below, sequenced in a study of T cell repertoires in cytomegalovirus infection. TCRdb called the reads again in MiXCR, with one record for every CDR3 protein. The repertoire has nearly 450,000 distinct CDR3 sequences, approximately 33% of them found once; the top ten carry 12% to 15%. Sequenced material: PBMCs. Source of these receptors: a human donor in good health (CMV status not recorded). Some clones in this sample may be carry-over from other donors' samples.

This chain connects TRBV6-2 or TRBV6-3 to TRBJ1-6; no firm D call. The CDR3 has 14 amino acids. The germline V gene encodes CDR1 MNHEY and CDR2 SVGEGT. V was pared by 8 bases and J by 9 bases, with 17 bases between. CDR3 DNA: TGTGCCAGCGACGGGAAGGAGGTCGCTTCACCCCTCCACTTT. It encodes CASDGKEVASPLHF.

There are a few counts of this clonotype. The chain uses TRBV19 and TRBJ2-4; 9 positions agree with TRBD2. CDR1 and CDR2 (germline): LNHDA, SQIVND (reference sequence). V lost 3 bases, J lost 0 bases, and 12 bases stayed unmatched. The CDR3 has 19 amino acids. DNA for the CDR3: TGTGCCAGTAGTATCGGGCGGGGGGGTGAATCGCTAGCCAAAAACATTCAGTACTTC. This encodes CASSIGRGGESLAKNIQYF.

This sequence joins TRBV20-1 and TRBJ2-5; maybe TRBD1 (5 bases). V was pared by 0 bases and J by 1 base, with 15 bases between. The CDR3 has 16 residues. Germline V gene lookup returns CDR1 DFQATT and CDR2 SNEGSKA (reference sequence). CDR3 loop: CSARDYGAAIQETQYF. CDR3 nucleotides: TGCAGTGCTAGAGATTATGGGGCAGCAATCCAAGAGACCCAGTACTTC.

This clonotype was detected many times. The chain is built from TRBV7-2 and TRBJ2-3; D is unclear. V was cut by 0 bases and J by 4 bases, with 8 bases left in between. This CDR3 has 14 residues. Germline CDR1 SGHTA, CDR2 FQGNSA. The CDR3 DNA sequence: TGTGCCAGCAGCTTAGCCTCTATTTCAGATACGCAGTATTTT. It is translated as CASSLASISDTQYF.

The table lists this clonotype with a few counts. The gene calls are TRBV7-8 and TRBJ2-5; D is possibly TRBD2 (6 bases). V was clipped by 6 bases and J by 1 base, with 12 bases between them. The germline CDR1 and CDR2 sequences are SGHVS and FQNEAQ. This CDR3 is 14 amino acids long. CDR3 sequence: CASSWGDPQETQYF. The CDR3 nucleotides read TGTGCCAGCAGTTGGGGGGACCCCCAAGAGACCCAGTACTTC.

This clonotype has a count of ten or more. The chain couples TRBV7-2 to TRBJ1-3; 7 nucleotides agree with TRBD1. This CDR3 has 16 amino acids. Germline CDR1 is SGHTA and CDR2 is FQGNSA. V shed 5 bases, J shed 0 bases, and the junction held 7 bases outside the gene matches. For the CDR3, the DNA is TGTGCCAGCAGCCCTTGGGACAGTCCCTCTGGAAACACCATATATTTT. Its protein product is CASSPWDSPSGNTIYF.

With respect to this clonotype: A much larger clone differs from this one at a single base, so this may be a read error. The rearrangement joins TRBV7-2 to TRBJ2-1, with a possible D match to TRBD2 (5 bases). Trimming took 5 bases from V and 9 from J, leaving 14 bases between them. Germline assignment: CDR1 SGHTA and CDR2 FQGNSA. The CDR3 runs 13 residues. The CDR3 here is CASSNDYYSEQFF. CDR3 DNA: TGTGCCAGCAGCAATGACTACTATAGTGAGCAGTTCTTC. The full variable domain, in which reference TRBV7-2 and TRBJ2-1 provide the parts outside the CDR3, is GAGVSQSPSNKVTEKGKDVELRCDPISGHTALYWYRQSLGQGLEFLIYFQGNSAPDKSGLPSDRFSAERTGGSVSTLTIQRTQQEDSAVYLCASSNDYYSEQFFGPGTRLTVL.

This clonotype was found a few times. The V gene is TRBV14, the J gene TRBJ2-1; 14 nucleotides line up with TRBD2. CDR1 SGHDN and CDR2 FVKESK come from the germline V gene. With 2 bases clipped from V and 2 bases from J, the junction kept 11 bases outside the gene matches. This CDR3 contains 20 residues. The CDR3: CASSQPGLAGGSTPYNEQFF. CDR3 sequence (DNA): TGTGCCAGCAGCCAACCCGGACTAGCGGGGGGCTCAACACCCTACAATGAGCAGTTCTTC. Together with reference TRBV14 and TRBJ2-1, the CDR3 gives the full variable domain: EAGVTQFPSHSVIEKGQTVTLRCDPISGHDNLYWYRRVMGKEIKFLLHFVKESKQDESGMPNNRFLAERTGGTYSTLKVQPAELEDSGVYFCASSQPGLAGGSTPYNEQFFGPGTRLTVL.

This clonotype was seen more than once but under ten times. This chain connects TRBV4-2 to TRBJ2-5; possible D gene TRBD2, 6 bases. The CDR3 covers 15 residues. Trimming shortened V by 0 bases and J by 9 bases, and 17 bases separated the two germline ends. Looked up from germline, CDR1 is LGHNA and CDR2 is YNFKEQ. Here the CDR3 reads CASSQEGLPLGAQYF. The CDR3, as DNA: TGTGCCAGCAGCCAAGAGGGACTCCCGCTGGGGGCCCAGTACTTC.

This clonotype has ten or more counts. The chain couples TRBV6-1 to TRBJ1-6; 10 bases align to TRBD1. Germline V gives CDR1 MNHNS, CDR2 SASEGT. The V and J ends lost 2 bases and 8 bases, in that order; junction bases with no gene match: 9. The CDR3 length is 17 residues. The CDR3 nucleotides are TGTGCCAGCAGTGAATACCTATGGACAGGGGGACATTCACCCCTCCACTTT. As protein: CASSEYLWTGGHSPLHF.

The chain carries TRBV2 and TRBJ2-7, with a possible D match to TRBD1 (6 bases). V was clipped by 3 bases and J by 0 bases, with 12 bases between them. The CDR3 consists of 15 residues. In germline, CDR1 is SNHLY, CDR2 FYNNEI. CDR3 residues: CASSDPTGGSYEQYF. In DNA form, the CDR3 reads TGTGCCAGCAGTGACCCGACAGGCGGCTCCTACGAGCAGTACTTC.

J is TRBJ2-4 and V is TRBV11-1; 7 bases map to TRBD2. Germline CDR1 and CDR2: SGHAT and FQDESV (reference sequence). The CDR3 sequence is 15 residues long. Trimming at V came to 5 bases and at J to 1 base, leaving 5 bases not matched to a gene. CDR3 nucleotides: TGTGCCAGCAGCCGGACTAGATCGGCCAAAAACATTCAGTACTTC. Translated: CASSRTRSAKNIQYF.